Following are 2 T cell receptor beta chains from one sample sequenced in a study of graft-versus-host responses after intestinal transplantation. Assay used: immunoSEQ multiplex PCR; TCRdb lists only in-frame clones, some missing. The table has 20,000 to 30,000 clones, roughly 90% seen once; the top ten hold just under 2%. The sample was PBMCs, taken 39 to 40 days after intestinal transplant. The source is a human patient who received an intestinal transplant, so some T cells may come from the graft donor.

The chain combines TRBV6-1 with TRBJ2-5; 9 bases fit TRBD1. Germline trimming cut 6 bases from V and 4 bases from J; bases unmatched to any gene: 9. The CDR3 consists of 15 residues. CDR1 and CDR2 (germline): MNHNS, SASEGT. CDR3 amino acids: CASRPRDRAIETQYF. The CDR3 DNA follows: TGTGCCAGCAGACCCCGGGACAGGGCCATAGAGACCCAGTACTTC.

A note on this clone: Here the CDR3 omits its conserved ending phenylalanine or tryptophan, so a read error is the likely source. The V gene is TRBV5-5, the J gene TRBJ1-6, with 7 bases lining up with TRBD1. Per the germline V gene, CDR1 is SGHKS and CDR2 is YYEKEE (reference sequence). V lost 5 bases and J lost 12; bases outside the gene matches: 14. The CDR3 consists of 15 residues. The CDR3 protein is CASRFRDRSCGPLHL. CDR3 DNA: TGTGCCAGCAGGTTCCGGGACAGATCGTGTGGACCCCTCCACCTT.